Listed here are 19 T cell receptor beta chains from one sample, sequenced in a study of blood T cell repertoires in COVID-19. Generated by immunoSEQ multiplex PCR, the TCRdb table keeps only in-frame clones and is missing some. The repertoire holds nearly 350,000 clones, with about 90% as singletons. Sequenced sample: peripheral blood. The receptors shown here come from a woman aged 45-65 years with COVID-19, enrolled during active disease.

V is TRBV19 and J is TRBJ2-6; 10 bases align to TRBD1. CDR3 length: 17 residues. The germline V gene has CDR1 LNHDA and CDR2 SQIVND (reference sequence). With 5 bases clipped from V and 2 bases from J, the junction kept 6 bases outside the gene matches. The CDR3 protein is CASSAYGTGAGANVLTF. CDR3 in DNA: TGTGCCAGTAGTGCCTATGGGACAGGGGCTGGGGCCAACGTCCTGACTTTC.

This rearrangement joins TRBV6-4 to TRBJ2-7, with D possibly being TRBD1 (5 bases). Per the germline V gene, CDR1 is MRHNA and CDR2 is SNTAGT. The CDR3 extends over 11 amino acids. V was clipped by 10 bases and J by 4 bases, with 11 bases between them. CDR3 nucleotide sequence: TGTGCCACTCAGGGATATTACGAGCAGTACTTC. Amino acids: CATQGYYEQYF.

The chain uses TRBV18 and TRBJ1-1, with TRBD1 identical over 8 bases. The CDR3 length is 15 residues. With V trimmed by 3 bases and J by 3 bases, 6 bases remained unmatched. Germline-derived CDR1 and CDR2 are KGHSH and LQKENI. DNA for the CDR3: TGTGCCAGCTCACCCAGGACAGGGACGGACACTGAAGCTTTCTTT. It translates to CASSPRTGTDTEAFF.

The chain employs TRBV6-5 and TRBJ2-1, with D maybe TRBD1 (5 bases). Trimming cost V 5 bases and J 8 bases, with 16 bases left between them. Germline CDR1 is MNHEY and CDR2 is SVGAGI. The CDR3 contains 14 residues. Here the CDR3 DNA reads TGTGCCAGCAGTAAACAGGCTGTAAGGGATGAGCAGTTCTTC. This codes for CASSKQAVRDEQFF.

This clone has more than one count but fewer than ten. In nucleotides, the CDR3 is TGTGCGAGCCGGGGGGAGTTTACTGAAGCTTTCTTT. Translated, it gives CASRGEFTEAFF. The V and J genes are TRBV6-5 and TRBJ1-1, with a weak D call TRBD1 (5 bases). CDR1 is MNHEY, CDR2 SVGAGI, per germline. The CDR3 is made up of 12 amino acids.

The chain joins TRBV6-5 to TRBJ2-5; TRBD2 matches at 7 bases. Germline V gene data show CDR1 as MNHEY and CDR2 as SVGAGI. The ends lost 5 bases at V and 3 bases at J; junction bases unmatched: 9. This CDR3 contains 15 residues. The CDR3 DNA reads as TGTGCCAGCAGTCTCGGCACGGGAGGCGAAGAGACCCAGTACTTC. The encoded protein is CASSLGTGGEETQYF.

This clone came up once. In nucleotides, the CDR3 is TGCAGCGCTACGCCGGACAGAGACTATGGCTACACCTTC. Its protein is CSATPDRDYGYTF. V gene TRBV29-1 combines with J gene TRBJ1-2, with D perhaps TRBD1 (6 bases). CDR1 SQVTM and CDR2 ANQGSEA come from the germline V gene. V lost 7 bases and J 3 bases, leaving 15 bases between the germline ends. CDR3 size: 13 residues. Full variable domain (missing parts from reference TRBV29-1 and TRBJ1-2): SAVISQKPSRDICQRGTSLTIQCQVDSQVTMMFWYRQQPGQSLTLIATANQGSEATYESGFVIDKFPISRPNLTFSTLTVSNMSPEDSSIYLCSATPDRDYGYTFGSGTRLTVV.

This chain connects TRBV10-3 to TRBJ2-7; D is perhaps TRBD1 (6 bases). CDR3 length equals 13 residues. V lost 4 bases and J lost 3, with 10 bases in between. The germline gives CDR1 ENHRY, CDR2 SYGVKD. The CDR3 DNA reads as TGTGCCATCAGTGCACAGGGTTTCTACGAGCAGTACTTC. Translated, it gives CAISAQGFYEQYF.

The chain links TRBV30 to TRBJ1-1, with D unclear. This CDR3 region has 14 residues. V was cut by 2 bases and J by 5 bases, with 15 bases left in between. Germline assignment: CDR1 GTSNPN and CDR2 SVGIG (reference sequence). The CDR3 loop reads CAWSNGPPGTEAFF. The DNA for the CDR3 is TGTGCCTGGAGTAATGGCCCTCCGGGGACTGAAGCTTTCTTT.

This clone was counted once. This sequence joins TRBV7-7 and TRBJ1-2; D gene unclear. This CDR3 spans 13 amino acids. V shed 5 bases and J shed 8 bases, with 15 bases lying between them. Germline CDR1 SSHAT, CDR2 FNYEAQ (reference sequence). The CDR3 region has the DNA TGTGCCAGCAGCCCTTGGGCGTCCCTAGGCTACACCTTC. It codes for CASSPWASLGYTF.

For this clone: Other DNA variants within this sample encode the same CDR3. The rearrangement uses TRBV5-6 and TRBJ2-7; TRBD1 matches at 8 bases. Looked up from germline, CDR1 is SGHDT and CDR2 is YYEEEE. CDR3 length: 13 amino acids. Trimming took 4 bases from V and 2 from J; bases not matched to a gene: 2. Here the CDR3 DNA reads TGTGCCAGCAGCAGGACAGGGCCCTACGAGCAGTACTTC. The encoded protein is CASSRTGPYEQYF.

This clone was observed a single time. The V gene is TRBV7-8, the J gene TRBJ2-3; 11 nucleotides agree with TRBD2. V shed 4 bases, J shed 6 bases, and the junction held 12 bases outside the gene matches. This CDR3 contains 17 residues. Germline V gene data show CDR1 as SGHVS and CDR2 as FQNEAQ. CDR3 in DNA: TGTGCCAGCAGCTCGAGACTCCTTAGCGGGAGGGAGGATACGCAGTATTTT. It is translated as CASSSRLLSGREDTQYF. The variable domain in full, with the rest retrieved from reference TRBV7-8 and TRBJ2-3, is GAGVSQSPRYKVAKRGQDVALRCDPISGHVSLFWYQQALGQGPEFLTYFQNEAQLDKSGLPSDRFFAERPEGSVSTLKIQRTQQEDSAVYLCASSSRLLSGREDTQYFGPGTRLTVL.

This chain links TRBV5-8 with TRBJ1-6; a weak D match, TRBD1 (5 bases). V dropped 4 bases and J dropped 0 bases, with 8 bases sitting between them. CDR1 and CDR2 (germline): SGHTS, YDEGEE. CDR3 size: 15 residues. The CDR3: CASSADSSYNSPLHF. CDR3 sequence (DNA): TGTGCCAGCAGCGCCGACAGCTCCTATAATTCACCCCTCCACTTT. Full variable domain (outside the CDR3, taken from reference TRBV5-8 and TRBJ1-6): EAGVTQSPTHLIKTRGQQATLRCSPISGHTSVYWYQQALGLGLQFLLWYDEGEERNRGNFPPRFSGRQFPNYSSELNVNALELEDSALYLCASSADSSYNSPLHFGNGTRLTVT.

This chain links TRBV6-5 with TRBJ2-7; maybe TRBD1 (5 bases). CDR1 MNHEY and CDR2 SVGAGI come from the germline V gene. The CDR3 contains 12 residues. V shed 11 bases and J shed 4 bases, with 15 bases lying between them. CDR3 coding DNA: TGTGCCGTTAGGGGATATGAGTACGAGCAGTACTTC. Translation gives CAVRGYEYEQYF.

This clone was seen once. The chain combines TRBV28 with TRBJ1-2, with 7 bases identical to TRBD1. Germline CDR1 is MDHEN and CDR2 is SYDVKM. This CDR3 is built from 13 residues. Trimming cost V 6 bases and J 4 bases; bases outside gene matches: 5. This CDR3 reads CASSLGQSYGYTF. The CDR3 nucleotides are TGTGCCAGCAGCTTGGGACAGTCCTATGGCTACACCTTC.

The V call is TRBV6-5, the J call TRBJ1-4; perhaps TRBD1 as D (6 bases). V lost 0 bases and J lost 7, with 15 bases in between. The CDR3 covers 16 residues. The germline V gene has CDR1 MNHEY and CDR2 SVGAGI. CDR3 sequence: CASSYSSRGWAEKLFF. The CDR3 region has the DNA TGTGCCAGCAGTTACTCGAGCAGGGGATGGGCTGAAAAACTGTTTTTT.

Regarding this clone: This same CDR3 is encoded by further DNA sequences in the sample. The V gene is TRBV12-3 or TRBV12-4, the J gene TRBJ1-1, with TRBD1 matching 7 bases. CDR3 length equals 13 residues. V shed 6 bases, J shed 1 base, and the junction held 2 bases outside the gene matches. The CDR3 reads CASSRQGNTEAFF. The CDR3 nucleotides are TGTGCCAGCAGCCGACAGGGGAACACTGAAGCTTTCTTT.

The chain recombines TRBV2 with TRBJ2-5; 8 bases are a match to TRBD2. The germline gives CDR1 SNHLY, CDR2 FYNNEI. After removal of 10 bases from V and 2 bases from J, the junction contained 12 bases not matched to a gene. This CDR3 has 15 residues. The DNA of the CDR3 is TGTGCCACCCAGAGAGGGGTAGCGGGACAAGAGACCCAGTACTTC. This codes for CATQRGVAGQETQYF. Combining the CDR3 with reference TRBV2 and TRBJ2-5 gives the whole variable domain EPEVTQTPSHQVTQMGQEVILRCVPISNHLYFYWYRQILGQKVEFLVSFYNNEISEKSEIFDDQFSVERPDGSNFTLKIRSTKLEDSAMYFCATQRGVAGQETQYFGPGTRLLVL.

The sample holds one count of this clone. Mismatch with germline at one junction end may stem from a read error. The chain recombines TRBV7-7 with TRBJ2-5, with D possibly being TRBD1 (6 bases). The CDR3 loop spans 11 amino acids. Germline V gene sequence: CDR1 SSHAT, CDR2 FNYEAQ (reference sequence). This CDR3 reads CASSPGASLNF. For the CDR3, the DNA is TGTGCTAGCAGCCCAGGGGCTAGCCTAAACTTC.